The T cell receptor (beta chain) under discussion was sequenced for a study of blood T cells in healthy people across ages. Germline-derived CDR1 and CDR2 are SGHRS and YFSETQ. The ends were cut back, 3 bases at V and 4 bases at J, with 18 bases in the middle. This CDR3 contains 16 residues. Next came a second PCR, run for about 7 to 12 cycles, which used a sample-barcoded 5' primer along with a J-beta primer mix. TCRdb re-called the 5' RACE reads with MiXCR, one entry per CDR3 protein. The data contain about 930,000 distinct CDR3 sequences, 29% of them seen just once; the ten biggest clones take up roughly a tenth. These data were also filed under a second study, of T cells of mothers and their children.

Sequencing used blood. The receptor comes from a woman between 35 and 50 years old in good health. The chain joins TRBV5-1 to TRBJ2-3; D may be TRBD2 (6 bases). CDR3 in DNA: TGCGCCAGCAGCTCAAATCCACGGGGGAGCCCAGATACGCAGTATTTT. Encoded protein: CASSSNPRGSPDTQYF. The whole variable domain, remainder taken from reference TRBV5-1 and TRBJ2-3, is KAGVTQTPRYLIKTRGQQVTLSCSPISGHRSVSWYQQTPGQGLQFLFEYFSETQRNKGNFPGRFSGRQFSNSRSEMNVSTLELGDSALYLCASSSNPRGSPDTQYFGPGTRLTVL.